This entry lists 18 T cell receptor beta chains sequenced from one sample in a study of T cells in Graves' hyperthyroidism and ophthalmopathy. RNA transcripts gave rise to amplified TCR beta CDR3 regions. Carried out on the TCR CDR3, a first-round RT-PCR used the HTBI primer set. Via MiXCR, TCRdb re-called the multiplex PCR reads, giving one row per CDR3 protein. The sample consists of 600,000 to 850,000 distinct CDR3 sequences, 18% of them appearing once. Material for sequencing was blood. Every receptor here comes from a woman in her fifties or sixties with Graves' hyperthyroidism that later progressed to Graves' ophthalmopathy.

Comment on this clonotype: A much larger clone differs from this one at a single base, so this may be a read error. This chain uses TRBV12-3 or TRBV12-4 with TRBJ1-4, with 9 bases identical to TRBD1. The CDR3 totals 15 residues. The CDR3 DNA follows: TGTGCCAGCTCACCACCCAGGACAGGGGATGAAAAACTGTCTTTT. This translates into CASSPPRTGDEKLSF.

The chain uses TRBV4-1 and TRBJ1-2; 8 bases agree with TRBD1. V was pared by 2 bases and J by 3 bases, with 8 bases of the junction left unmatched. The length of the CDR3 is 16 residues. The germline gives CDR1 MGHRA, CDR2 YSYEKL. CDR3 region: CASSQPQDRVDYGYTF. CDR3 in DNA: TGCGCCAGCAGCCAACCTCAGGACAGGGTGGACTATGGCTACACCTTC.

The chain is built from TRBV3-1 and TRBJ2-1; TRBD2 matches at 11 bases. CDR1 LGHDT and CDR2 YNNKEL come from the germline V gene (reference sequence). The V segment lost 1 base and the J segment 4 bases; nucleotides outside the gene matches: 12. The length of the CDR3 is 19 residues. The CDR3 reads CASSQVKASGGRRYNEQFF. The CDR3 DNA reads TGTGCCAGCAGCCAAGTAAAAGCTAGCGGGGGGCGTAGGTACAATGAGCAGTTCTTC.

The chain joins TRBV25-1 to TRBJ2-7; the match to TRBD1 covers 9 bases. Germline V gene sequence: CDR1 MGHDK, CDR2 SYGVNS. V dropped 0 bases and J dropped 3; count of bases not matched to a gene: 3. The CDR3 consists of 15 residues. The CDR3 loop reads CASSEYHRGHYEQYF. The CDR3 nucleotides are TGTGCCAGCAGTGAATATCACAGGGGGCACTACGAGCAGTACTTC.

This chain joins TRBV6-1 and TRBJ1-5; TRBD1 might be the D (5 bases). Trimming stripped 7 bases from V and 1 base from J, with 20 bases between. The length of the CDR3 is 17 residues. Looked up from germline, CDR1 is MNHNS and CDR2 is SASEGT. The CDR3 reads CASTLVGGYGSNQPQHF. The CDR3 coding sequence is TGTGCCAGCACCCTGGTTGGGGGATACGGGAGCAATCAGCCCCAGCATTTT.

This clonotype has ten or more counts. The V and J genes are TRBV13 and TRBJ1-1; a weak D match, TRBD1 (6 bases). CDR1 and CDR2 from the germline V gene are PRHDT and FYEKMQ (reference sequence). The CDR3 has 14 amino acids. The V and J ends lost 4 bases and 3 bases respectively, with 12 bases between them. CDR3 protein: CASSSQGLDTEAFF. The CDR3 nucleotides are TGTGCCAGCAGCTCACAGGGATTGGACACTGAAGCTTTCTTT.

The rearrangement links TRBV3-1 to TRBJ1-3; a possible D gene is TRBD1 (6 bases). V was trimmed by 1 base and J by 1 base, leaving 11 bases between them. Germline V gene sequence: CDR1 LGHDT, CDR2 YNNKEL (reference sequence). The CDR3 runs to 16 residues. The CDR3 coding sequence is TGTGCCAGCAGCCAAGCCTACGACAGGTCTGGAAACACCATATATTTT. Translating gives CASSQAYDRSGNTIYF.

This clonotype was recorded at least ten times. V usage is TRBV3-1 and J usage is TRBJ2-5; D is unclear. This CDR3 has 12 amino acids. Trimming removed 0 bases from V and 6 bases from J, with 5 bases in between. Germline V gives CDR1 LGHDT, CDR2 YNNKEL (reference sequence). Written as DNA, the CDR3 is TGTGCCAGCAGCCAAGATGAGAAGACCCAGTACTTC. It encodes CASSQDEKTQYF.

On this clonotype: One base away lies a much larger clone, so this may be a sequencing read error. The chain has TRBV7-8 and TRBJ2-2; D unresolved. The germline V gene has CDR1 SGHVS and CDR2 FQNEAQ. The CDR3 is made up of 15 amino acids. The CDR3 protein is CASSTRRLNTVELFF. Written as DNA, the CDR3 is TGTGCCAGCAGCACCCGTCGACTGAACACCGTGGAGCTGTTTTTT.

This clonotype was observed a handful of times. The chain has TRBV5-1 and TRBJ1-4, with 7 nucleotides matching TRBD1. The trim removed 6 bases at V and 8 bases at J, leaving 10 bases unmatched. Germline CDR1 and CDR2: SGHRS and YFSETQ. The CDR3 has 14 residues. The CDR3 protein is CASTTDRPDEKLFF. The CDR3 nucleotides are TGCGCCAGCACCACGGACAGGCCTGACGAAAAACTGTTTTTT.

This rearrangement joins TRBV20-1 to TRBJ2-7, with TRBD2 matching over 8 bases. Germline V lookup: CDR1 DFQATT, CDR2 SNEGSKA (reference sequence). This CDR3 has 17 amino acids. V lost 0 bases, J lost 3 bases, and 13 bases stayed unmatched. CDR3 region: CSARDSYRRTSLYEQYF. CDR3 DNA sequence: TGCAGTGCTAGAGATTCCTACCGACGGACTAGCCTCTACGAGCAGTACTTC.

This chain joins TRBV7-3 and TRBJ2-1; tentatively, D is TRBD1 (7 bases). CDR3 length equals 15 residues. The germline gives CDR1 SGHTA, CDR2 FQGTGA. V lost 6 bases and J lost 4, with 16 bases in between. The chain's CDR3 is CASRRTGGGYNEQFF. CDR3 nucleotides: TGTGCCAGCAGGCGGACAGGCGGAGGGTACAATGAGCAGTTCTTC. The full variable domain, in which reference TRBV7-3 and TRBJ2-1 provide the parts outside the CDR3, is GAGVSQTPSNKVTEKGKYVELRCDPISGHTALYWYRQSLGQGPEFLIYFQGTGAADDSGLPNDRFFAVRPEGSVSTLKIQRTERGDSAVYLCASRRTGGGYNEQFFGPGTRLTVL.

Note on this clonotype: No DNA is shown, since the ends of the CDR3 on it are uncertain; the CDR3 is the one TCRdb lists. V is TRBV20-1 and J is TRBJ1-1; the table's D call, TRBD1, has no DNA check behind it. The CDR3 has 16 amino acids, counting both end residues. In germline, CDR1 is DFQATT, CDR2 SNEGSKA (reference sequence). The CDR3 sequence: CSARRTGVGLGTEALF.

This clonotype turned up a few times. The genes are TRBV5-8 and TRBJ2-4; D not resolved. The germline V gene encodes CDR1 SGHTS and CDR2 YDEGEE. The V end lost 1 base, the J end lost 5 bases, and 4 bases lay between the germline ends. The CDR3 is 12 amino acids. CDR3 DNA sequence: TGTGCCAGCAGCTTGTCGCAAAACATTCAGTACTTC. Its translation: CASSLSQNIQYF.

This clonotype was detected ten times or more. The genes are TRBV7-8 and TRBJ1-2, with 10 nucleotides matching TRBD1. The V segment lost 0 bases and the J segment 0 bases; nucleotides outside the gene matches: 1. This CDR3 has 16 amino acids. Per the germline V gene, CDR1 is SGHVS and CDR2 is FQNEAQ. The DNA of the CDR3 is TGTGCCAGCAGCTTAGCCGGGACAGGGGCTAACTATGGCTACACCTTC. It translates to CASSLAGTGANYGYTF. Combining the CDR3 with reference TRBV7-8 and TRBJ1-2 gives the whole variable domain GAGVSQSPRYKVAKRGQDVALRCDPISGHVSLFWYQQALGQGPEFLTYFQNEAQLDKSGLPSDRFFAERPEGSVSTLKIQRTQQEDSAVYLCASSLAGTGANYGYTFGSGTRLTVV.

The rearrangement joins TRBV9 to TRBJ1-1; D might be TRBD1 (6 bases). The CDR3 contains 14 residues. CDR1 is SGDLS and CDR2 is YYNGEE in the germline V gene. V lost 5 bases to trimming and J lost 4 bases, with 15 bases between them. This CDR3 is CASSGGGAPTEAFF. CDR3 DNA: TGTGCCAGCAGTGGTGGGGGGGCGCCCACTGAAGCTTTCTTT.

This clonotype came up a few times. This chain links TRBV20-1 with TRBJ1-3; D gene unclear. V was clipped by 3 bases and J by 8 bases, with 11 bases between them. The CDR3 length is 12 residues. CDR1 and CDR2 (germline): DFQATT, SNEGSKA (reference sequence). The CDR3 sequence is CSASRSVDTIYF. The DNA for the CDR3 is TGCAGTGCTAGTCGGAGCGTGGACACCATATATTTT.

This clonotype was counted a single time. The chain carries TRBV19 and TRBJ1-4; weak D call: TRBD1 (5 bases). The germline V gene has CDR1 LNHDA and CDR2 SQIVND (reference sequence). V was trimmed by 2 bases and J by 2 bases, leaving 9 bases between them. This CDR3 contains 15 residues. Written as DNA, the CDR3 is TGTGCCAGTAGTATACAGGGAAGTACTAATGAAAAACTGTTTTTT. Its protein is CASSIQGSTNEKLFF.